Below, one T cell receptor beta chain is given with its context. Its antigen is still unknown. Germline CDR1 is SGHNT and CDR2 is YYREEE (reference sequence). Trimming shortened V by 5 bases and J by 3 bases, and 8 bases separated the two germline ends. The length of the CDR3 is 12 residues. Investigators spread the genomic DNA of each subset evenly over several immunoSEQ plates. TCRdb keeps only in-frame clones here, not all; method: immunoSEQ multiplex PCR. This repertoire shows approximately 980,000 clones, 76% found once; its top ten account for around 1.4%. These data originate in a study of shared clonotypes between healthy human individuals. Study-wide findings and caveats: What limited the represented genetic and exposure-history diversity was the small number of donors.

The chain couples TRBV5-4 to TRBJ1-1; possible D gene TRBD1, 5 bases. This clonotype originated in a man younger than 35 in good health. The source material was memory CD4+ T cells sorted from blood. Regarding subset: CD45RA-negative fraction. Written as DNA, the CDR3 is TGTGCCAGCAGGCGGGACTACACTGAAGCTTTCTTT. As protein: CASRRDYTEAFF.